The 16 T cell receptor beta chains in this list originate from one sample, sequenced in a study of cytomegalovirus exposure and HLA in healthy donors (TCRdb year 2017). Libraries came from the immunoSEQ multiplex PCR assay. The multiplex PCR relied on a mix of 60 forward primers for TCR Vbeta segments and 13 reverse primers for TCR Jbeta segments. In its TCRdb copy, this immuneACCESS table keeps in-frame sequences only and misses some clones. Where compared with another copy, unresolved V genes explain less than half of these, and the others have no known cause. Within this sample are more than 100,000 clones, with more than 55% of them counted one time only. Less than 2% of the sample lies in the top ten. Specimen: PBMCs. These receptor sequences come from a man aged 18-30 years in good health and CMV-seronegative.

The count of this clone is one. CDR3 nucleotides: TGTGCCAGCAGCTCGGGTAGCGTAAGCTCCTACAATGAGCAGTTCTTC. It specifies CASSSGSVSSYNEQFF. The V call is TRBV7-9, the J call TRBJ2-1; tentatively, D is TRBD2 (5 bases). The CDR3 runs to 16 residues. CDR1 is SEHNR and CDR2 is FQNEAQ in the germline V gene (reference sequence). The V end lost 4 bases, the J end lost 0 bases, and 13 bases lay between the germline ends.

This clone has just a few counts. This chain links TRBV5-5 with TRBJ1-5; TRBD1 matches at 8 bases. V was clipped by 10 bases and J by 1 base; unmatched bases: 10. The germline gives CDR1 SGHKS, CDR2 YYEKEE (reference sequence). The CDR3 is made up of 15 amino acids. The CDR3: CAPRTGRSSNQPQHF. The CDR3 coding sequence is TGTGCCCCAAGGACAGGGAGAAGCAGCAATCAGCCCCAGCATTTT.

CDR3 DNA sequence: TGTGCCAGCAGCTTAACGCCGGGGTTCTCTGAAGCTTTCTTT. Its protein is CASSLTPGFSEAFF. The gene calls are TRBV7-3 and TRBJ1-1, with unresolved D. The CDR3 length is 14 residues. Trimming took off 0 bases at V and 6 bases at J, with 11 bases between the two ends. The germline V gene has CDR1 SGHTA and CDR2 FQGTGA.

To note about this clone: Relative to the germline gene, one junction end is altered; a read error may explain this. This chain connects TRBV15 to TRBJ2-1; D possibly corresponds to TRBD1 (5 bases). Germline assignment: CDR1 LNHNV and CDR2 YYDKDF (reference sequence). The CDR3 sequence is 14 residues long. CDR3 DNA sequence: TGTGCCACCAGCAGAGATCTAGACAGTTCCCATCCTCTCTTC. This encodes CATSRDLDSSHPLF.

This chain connects TRBV6-1 to TRBJ2-7; 9 positions match TRBD2. Unmatched junction bases numbered 9, after V lost 6 bases and J lost 3 bases. CDR1 and CDR2 (germline): MNHNS, SASEGT. The CDR3 totals 15 residues. The CDR3 sequence is CASRGRGGHHYEQYF. The CDR3 DNA reads TGTGCCAGCAGAGGGCGGGGGGGGCATCACTACGAGCAGTACTTC.

The chain employs TRBV30 and TRBJ2-3, with 8 positions matching TRBD1. The length of the CDR3 is 14 residues. V lost 1 base, J lost 3 bases, and 3 bases stayed unmatched. Germline loops: CDR1 GTSNPN, CDR2 SVGIG (reference sequence). This CDR3 reads CAWSAGGSTDTQYF. For the CDR3, the DNA is TGTGCCTGGAGTGCAGGGGGCTCGACAGATACGCAGTATTTT. Full variable domain (outside the CDR3, taken from reference TRBV30 and TRBJ2-3): SQTIHQWPATLVQPVGSPLSLECTVEGTSNPNLYWYRQAAGRGLQLLFYSVGIGQISSEVPQNLSASRPQDRQFILSSKKLLLSDSGFYLCAWSAGGSTDTQYFGPGTRLTVL.

Concerning this clone itself: The junction does not match germline at one end; this may be a read error. The chain is built from TRBV6-1 and TRBJ1-2, with D possibly being TRBD1 (5 bases). Germline CDR1 is MNHNS and CDR2 is SASEGT. There are 15 residues in the CDR3. The DNA for the CDR3 is TGTTCCAGCAGTGAACAAAACAGGCGCATCTATGGCTACACCTTC. Translating gives CSSSEQNRRIYGYTF.

The sample holds a few counts of this clone. The gene calls are TRBV27 and TRBJ1-5, with 7 bases that match TRBD1. This CDR3 has 15 residues. With 5 bases clipped from V and 15 bases from J, the junction kept 19 bases outside the gene matches. Germline values: CDR1 MNHEY, CDR2 SMNVEV (reference sequence). The CDR3 protein is CASSPRAGYGQARHF. In DNA, the CDR3 is TGTGCCAGCAGTCCGAGGGCCGGGTACGGACAGGCGCGGCATTTT.

The chain uses TRBV15 and TRBJ2-5, with 9 nucleotides matching TRBD1. The end of the DNA aligns better with TRBJ2-7, so the J call may be wrong. Germline CDR1 is LNHNV and CDR2 is YYDKDF (reference sequence). The length of the CDR3 is 14 residues. This chain's CDR3 is CATSRQTGGYEQYF. DNA of the CDR3: TGTGCCACCAGCAGACAGACAGGGGGCTACGAGCAGTACTTC.

The genes are TRBV29-1 and TRBJ2-5; 9 bases are a match to TRBD1. This CDR3 contains 13 residues. The J segment lost 2 bases and the V segment lost 7 bases, leaving 5 bases of the junction unmatched. CDR1 is SQVTM and CDR2 is ANQGSEA in the germline V gene. The CDR3 DNA is TGCAGCGCCTCCGGGACAGGGCAAGAGACCCAGTACTTC. Translating it yields CSASGTGQETQYF.

This clone has only a few counts. The chain combines TRBV19 with TRBJ1-1; 7 nucleotides agree with TRBD1. The ends lost 6 bases at V and 1 base at J; junction bases unmatched: 26. This CDR3 is built from 21 residues. CDR1 is LNHDA, CDR2 SQIVND, per germline (reference sequence). The DNA for the CDR3 is TGTGCCAGTAGGATCCGGGACAGAGCCCGAAACGAAGAGTCGAAGAACACTGAAGCTTTCTTT. This codes for CASRIRDRARNEESKNTEAFF.

This clone was seen a few times. The chain links TRBV28 to TRBJ2-2, with D unclear. Germline V gene sequence: CDR1 MDHEN, CDR2 SYDVKM. V gave up 7 bases and J gave up 4 bases, with 16 bases separating them. The CDR3 runs to 15 residues. CDR3 residues: CASKAGQTITGELFF. In nucleotides, the CDR3 is TGTGCCAGCAAGGCTGGCCAAACTATCACCGGGGAGCTGTTTTTT.

V usage is TRBV6-5 and J usage is TRBJ1-2; 12 bases match TRBD1. Trimming removed 4 bases from V and 3 bases from J; junction bases left unmatched: 3. Germline CDR1 is MNHEY and CDR2 is SVGAGI. The CDR3 sequence is 15 residues long. The DNA for the CDR3 is TGTGCCAGCAGTTCCGGGACAGGGGGCGACTATGGCTACACCTTC. Translating gives CASSSGTGGDYGYTF.

In this sample, this clone turned up a few times. The CDR3 spells CASSVQGMETQYF. CDR3 nucleotide sequence: TGTGCCAGCAGTGTACAGGGTATGGAGACCCAGTACTTC. The V call is TRBV2, the J call TRBJ2-5; tentatively, D is TRBD1 (6 bases). The CDR3 has 13 amino acids. V was trimmed by 4 bases and J by 5 bases, leaving 11 bases between them. Germline V lookup: CDR1 SNHLY, CDR2 FYNNEI.

This rearrangement joins TRBV7-2 to TRBJ1-4, with D unclear. Germline CDR1 is SGHTA and CDR2 is FQGNSA. This CDR3 is 15 amino acids long. Deletions cut 10 bases from V and 4 bases from J, with 19 bases between. In DNA, the CDR3 is TGTGCCAACAATCGGTCCGGGGTCGGTAATGAAAAACTGTTTTTT. It specifies CANNRSGVGNEKLFF.

The rearrangement uses TRBV28 and TRBJ1-1, with TRBD1 matching 7 bases. CDR1 MDHEN and CDR2 SYDVKM come from the germline V gene. The CDR3 sequence is 14 residues long. V was pared by 6 bases and J by 0 bases, with 4 bases of the junction left unmatched. This chain's CDR3 is CASRGDRVNTEAFF. CDR3 DNA: TGTGCCAGCAGGGGAGACAGGGTGAACACTGAAGCTTTCTTT.